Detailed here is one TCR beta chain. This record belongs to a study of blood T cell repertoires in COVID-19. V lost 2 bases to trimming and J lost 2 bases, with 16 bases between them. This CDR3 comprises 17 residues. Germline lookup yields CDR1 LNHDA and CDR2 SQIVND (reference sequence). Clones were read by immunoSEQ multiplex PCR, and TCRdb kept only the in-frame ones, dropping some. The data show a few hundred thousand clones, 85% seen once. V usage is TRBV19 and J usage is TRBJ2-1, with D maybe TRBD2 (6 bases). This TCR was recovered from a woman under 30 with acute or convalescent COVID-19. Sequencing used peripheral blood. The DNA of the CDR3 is TGTGCCAGTAGTATAATTTCGGCTAGCGTCACCTACAATGAGCAGTTCTTC. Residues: CASSIISASVTYNEQFF. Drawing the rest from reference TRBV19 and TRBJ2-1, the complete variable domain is DGGITQSPKYLFRKEGQNVTLSCEQNLNHDAMYWYRQDPGQGLRLIYYSQIVNDFQKGDIAEGYSVSREKKESFPLTVTSAQKNPTAFYLCASSIISASVTYNEQFFGPGTRLTVL.